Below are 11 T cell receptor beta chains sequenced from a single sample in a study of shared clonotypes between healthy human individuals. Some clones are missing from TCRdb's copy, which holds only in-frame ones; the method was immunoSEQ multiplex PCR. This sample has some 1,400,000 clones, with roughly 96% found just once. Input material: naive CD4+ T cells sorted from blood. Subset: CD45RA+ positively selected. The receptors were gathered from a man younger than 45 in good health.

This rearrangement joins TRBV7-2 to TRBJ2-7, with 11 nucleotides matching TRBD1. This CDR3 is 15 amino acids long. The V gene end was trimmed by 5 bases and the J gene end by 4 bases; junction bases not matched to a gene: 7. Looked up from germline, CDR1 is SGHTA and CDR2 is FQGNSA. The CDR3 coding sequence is TGTGCCAGCAGCCACCGGACAGGGGGCTCTTACGAGCAGTACTTC. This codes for CASSHRTGGSYEQYF.

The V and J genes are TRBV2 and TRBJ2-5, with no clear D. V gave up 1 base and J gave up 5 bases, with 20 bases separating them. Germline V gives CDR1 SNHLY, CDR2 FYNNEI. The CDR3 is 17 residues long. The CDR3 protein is CASSEDLPGSISETQYF. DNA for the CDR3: TGTGCCAGCAGTGAAGATCTACCCGGGTCGATCTCGGAGACCCAGTACTTC.

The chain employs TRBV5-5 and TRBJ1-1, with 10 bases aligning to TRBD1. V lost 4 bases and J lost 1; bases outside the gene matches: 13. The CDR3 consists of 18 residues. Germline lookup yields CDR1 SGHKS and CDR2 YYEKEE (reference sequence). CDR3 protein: CASSHGTGETKRNTEAFF. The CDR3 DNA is TGTGCCAGCAGCCATGGGACAGGGGAAACTAAAAGGAACACTGAAGCTTTCTTT.

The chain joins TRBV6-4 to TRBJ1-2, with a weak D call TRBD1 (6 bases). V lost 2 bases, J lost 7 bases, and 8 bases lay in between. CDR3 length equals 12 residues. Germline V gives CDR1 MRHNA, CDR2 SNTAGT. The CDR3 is CASSDIGGGYTF. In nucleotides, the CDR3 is TGTGCCAGCAGTGACATAGGGGGTGGCTACACCTTC.

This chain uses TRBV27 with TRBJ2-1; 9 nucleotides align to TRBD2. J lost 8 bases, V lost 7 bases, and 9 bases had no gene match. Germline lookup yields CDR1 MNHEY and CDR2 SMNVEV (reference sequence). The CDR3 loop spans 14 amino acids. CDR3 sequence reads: CASIGTSTNYEQFF. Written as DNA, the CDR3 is TGTGCCAGCATAGGGACTAGCACTAACTATGAGCAGTTCTTC.

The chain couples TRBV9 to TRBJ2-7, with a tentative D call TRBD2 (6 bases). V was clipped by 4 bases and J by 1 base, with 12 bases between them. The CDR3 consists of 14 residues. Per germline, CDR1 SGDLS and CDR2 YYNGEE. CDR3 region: CASSIAGNSYEQYF. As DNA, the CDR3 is TGTGCCAGCAGCATCGCGGGGAATTCCTACGAGCAGTACTTC.

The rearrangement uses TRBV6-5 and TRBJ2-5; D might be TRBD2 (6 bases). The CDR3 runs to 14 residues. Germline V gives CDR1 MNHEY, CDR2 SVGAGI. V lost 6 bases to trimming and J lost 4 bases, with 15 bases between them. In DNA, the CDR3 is TGTGCCAGCAGCCGACTAGGGCACGGAGAGACCCAGTACTTC. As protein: CASSRLGHGETQYF.

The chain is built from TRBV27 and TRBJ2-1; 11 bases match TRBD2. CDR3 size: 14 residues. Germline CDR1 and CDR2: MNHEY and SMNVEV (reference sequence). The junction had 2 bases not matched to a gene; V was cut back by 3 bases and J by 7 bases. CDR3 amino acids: CASSFSGRGNEQFF. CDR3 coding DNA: TGTGCCAGCAGTTTTAGCGGGAGGGGGAATGAGCAGTTCTTC.

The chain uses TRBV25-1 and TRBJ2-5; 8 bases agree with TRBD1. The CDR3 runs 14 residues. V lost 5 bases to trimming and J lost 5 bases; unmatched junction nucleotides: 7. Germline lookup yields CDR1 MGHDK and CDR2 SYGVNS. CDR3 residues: CASSTQTGAETQYF. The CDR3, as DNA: TGTGCCAGCAGTACCCAGACAGGGGCGGAGACCCAGTACTTC.

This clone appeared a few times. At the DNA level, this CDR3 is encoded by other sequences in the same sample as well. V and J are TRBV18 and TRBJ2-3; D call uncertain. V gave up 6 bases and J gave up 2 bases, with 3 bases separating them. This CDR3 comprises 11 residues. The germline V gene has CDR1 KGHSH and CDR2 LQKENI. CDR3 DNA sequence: TGTGCCAGCTCCCCCACAGATACGCAGTATTTT. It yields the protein CASSPTDTQYF.

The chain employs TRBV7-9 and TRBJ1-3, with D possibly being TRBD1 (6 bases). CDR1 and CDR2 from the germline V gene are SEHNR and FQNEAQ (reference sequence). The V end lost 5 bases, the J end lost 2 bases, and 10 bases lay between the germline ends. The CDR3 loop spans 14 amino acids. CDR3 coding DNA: TGTGCCAGCAGCAGTAACAGGGCTGGAAACACCATATATTTT. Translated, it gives CASSSNRAGNTIYF.